The present T cell receptor (beta chain) was sequenced within a study of Graves' ophthalmopathy and Graves' hyperthyroidism. TCR beta CDR3 amplification used RNA transcripts. HTBI primers were employed in first-round RT-PCR, then a second-round multiplex PCR followed. TCRdb reprocessed the multiplex PCR reads with MiXCR, giving one entry per CDR3 protein. The repertoire holds roughly 500,000 distinct CDR3 sequences, around 14% seen once, with over 7.5% in the top ten. Those donors who had ophthalmopathy presented with moderate-to-severe activity, a CAS of ≥3, a NOSPECS of ≥4 and a duration under 3 months. Study results and limitations: In predicting ophthalmopathy progression, the model reached around 66% sensitivity and 72% to 85% specificity. Blood shared most expanded thyroid clonotypes above 0.001 frequency.

This clonotype was detected ten times or more. Antigen: not known. CDR3 length: 13 residues. V was pared by 0 bases and J by 4 bases, with 7 bases between. Per the germline V gene, CDR1 is SGHRS and CDR2 is YFSETQ. Sequenced sample: blood. This chain connects TRBV5-1 to TRBJ1-2; the D gene is possibly TRBD1 (6 bases). The TCR originated in a woman aged 25 to 39 with Graves' ophthalmopathy. The CDR3 loop is CASSLEGVYGYTF. The CDR3 region has the DNA TGCGCCAGCAGCTTGGAGGGGGTCTATGGCTACACCTTC.